This note documents a single T cell receptor beta chain sequence. Which antigen it targets is not known. Base qualities are not provided; no much larger clone lies one nucleotide away. The listed sequencing device is Illumina MiSeq. TCRdb ran its own pipeline on the public reads, namely fastp trimming at Q25 and MiXCR clone calling, and kept in-frame beta chains. Merged by CDR3 protein, the rows form single entries marked with the most common genes and DNA. The sample table records some 12,000 distinct CDR3 sequences; about a quarter of these occur just once. Around 1.5% of the sample belongs to the ten largest clones. The source of the sample is a study of liver allograft versus peripheral blood T cells (dated by TCRdb to 2020 to 2021). For the study in its entirety: The study compared the T cell receptor repertoires present in transplanted livers with the repertoires present in the peripheral blood of liver transplant recipients.

Including the terminal cysteine and phenylalanine, the CDR3 comprises 16 residues. The sequence is cut down to CDR3 DNA, 48 bases in frame from base 1. According to the germline V gene (reference sequence), CDR1 reads DFQATT and CDR2 reads SNEGSKA. V is pruned by 5 bases and J by 5 bases, leaving 16 bases of the junction without a gene match. Points the paper makes about the study in general: According to the report, the T cell receptor repertoires detected in peripheral blood were different from the repertoires found inside liver allografts.

The TCR sequence derives from a human patient who had a liver transplant. Following a transplant, some T cells may be graft donor cells, not patient cells. The chain links TRBV20-1 with TRBJ2-7; 9 central bases correspond to TRBD2. The DNA sequence is TGCAGTGCTTCCACAAGGCAGGGACTAGCTTCCGACGAGCAGTACTTC. Its protein is CSASTRQGLASDEQYF.